Below, 19 T cell receptor beta chains from the same sample are listed, as sequenced in a study of T cells in Graves' hyperthyroidism and ophthalmopathy. The TCR beta CDR3 regions underwent amplification using RNA transcripts as the source. During a first-round RT-PCR of the TCR CDR3, the HTBI primer set was used. TCRdb analysed the multiplex PCR reads with MiXCR anew, one entry per CDR3 protein. The data contain roughly 300,000 distinct CDR3 sequences, 20% to 25% of them singletons. Input material: blood. The receptor set was obtained from a man aged 40-50 years with Graves' hyperthyroidism that later progressed to Graves' ophthalmopathy.

This chain links TRBV12-3 or TRBV12-4 with TRBJ1-1; D is ambiguous. CDR3 length equals 15 residues. V lost 1 base to trimming and J lost 5 bases, with 14 bases between them. CDR3 in DNA: TGTGCCAGCAGTTTAGACCCCCAGACTGGTACTGAAGCTTTCTTT. Its protein is CASSLDPQTGTEAFF.

This clonotype showed up many times. The chain recombines TRBV14 with TRBJ2-7, with a tentative D call TRBD2 (5 bases). V was trimmed by 2 bases and J by 1 base, leaving 15 bases between them. The CDR3 covers 16 residues. Germline CDR1 and CDR2: SGHDN and FVKESK. CDR3 coding DNA: TGTGCCAGCAGCCAAAACCGACGGGGTGAATCCTACGAGCAGTACTTC. Translation: CASSQNRRGESYEQYF.

There are many counts of this clonotype. DNA of the CDR3: TGTGCCAGCAGAAGGGACGATAACTATGGCTACACCTTC. Protein product: CASRRDDNYGYTF. The chain has TRBV2 and TRBJ1-2; TRBD1 might be the D (5 bases). This CDR3 has 13 residues. The germline gives CDR1 SNHLY, CDR2 FYNNEI. V was clipped by 6 bases and J by 1 base, with 9 bases between them.

This clonotype was counted ten times or more. The J gene is TRBJ2-5, the V gene TRBV5-1; TRBD1 is a possible D gene (6 bases). Looked up from germline, CDR1 is SGHRS and CDR2 is YFSETQ. V lost 2 bases, J lost 6 bases, and 20 bases lay in between. The CDR3 is 16 residues long. Here the CDR3 reads CASSFQTGTSVKTQYF. The CDR3 bases are TGCGCCAGCAGCTTTCAAACCGGGACAAGCGTCAAGACCCAGTACTTC.

CDR3 in DNA: TGTGCCAGCAGTTTCGGGACATTCTCCTACGAGCAGTACTTC. Translated, it gives CASSFGTFSYEQYF. The V and J genes are TRBV12-3 or TRBV12-4 and TRBJ2-7; D possibly corresponds to TRBD1 (6 bases). This CDR3 has 14 residues. V lost 3 bases, J lost 0 bases, and 9 bases lay in between.

In this sample, this clonotype turned up many times. V gene TRBV19 combines with J gene TRBJ1-2; TRBD1 might be the D (5 bases). CDR1 and CDR2 (germline): LNHDA, SQIVND (reference sequence). Trimming left V 7 bases short and J 3 bases short, with 15 bases between. The CDR3 totals 14 residues. CDR3 in amino acids: CASTFGRVDYGYTF. In DNA form, the CDR3 reads TGTGCCAGTACCTTCGGCAGGGTTGACTATGGCTACACCTTC. The full variable domain, its missing parts supplied by reference TRBV19 and TRBJ1-2, is DGGITQSPKYLFRKEGQNVTLSCEQNLNHDAMYWYRQDPGQGLRLIYYSQIVNDFQKGDIAEGYSVSREKKESFPLTVTSAQKNPTAFYLCASTFGRVDYGYTFGSGTRLTVV.

The V and J genes are TRBV5-1 and TRBJ2-5; 8 bases align to TRBD2. This CDR3 contains 14 residues. The J segment lost 5 bases and the V segment lost 1 base, leaving 4 bases of the junction unmatched. CDR1 is SGHRS and CDR2 is YFSETQ in the germline V gene. CDR3 loop: CASSLSSGEETQYF. In DNA form, the CDR3 reads TGCGCCAGCAGCTTGAGTAGCGGGGAGGAGACCCAGTACTTC.

The chain employs TRBV11-2 and TRBJ2-2, with D possibly matching TRBD2 (6 bases). The CDR3 loop spans 15 amino acids. The germline gives CDR1 SGHAT, CDR2 FQNNGV. The V end was cut by 3 bases, the J end by 4 bases, with 12 bases between. The CDR3 region has the DNA TGTGCCAGCAGCTTTACCGGGAGCGGCACCGGGGAGCTGTTTTTT. Its translation is CASSFTGSGTGELFF.

This clonotype was counted many times. The J gene is TRBJ2-7, the V gene TRBV20-1; D unclear. The V end lost 4 bases, the J end lost 6 bases, and 7 bases lay between the germline ends. Per germline, CDR1 DFQATT and CDR2 SNEGSKA (reference sequence). This CDR3 is 10 amino acids long. CDR3 coding DNA: TGCAGTGCTATAGGCGGCGAGCAGTACTTC. Encoded protein: CSAIGGEQYF.

Ten or more counts support this clonotype. V and J are TRBV6-1 and TRBJ1-5; the D gene is possibly TRBD1 (5 bases). The CDR3 totals 15 residues. In germline, CDR1 is MNHNS, CDR2 SASEGT. With 0 bases removed from V and 3 bases from J, the gap between germline ends came to 9 bases. Written as DNA, the CDR3 is TGTGCCAGCAGTGAAGCGTGGGGCTCCAATCAGCCCCAGCATTTT. As protein: CASSEAWGSNQPQHF.

This clonotype showed up just once. This chain connects TRBV2 to TRBJ2-6; D is perhaps TRBD1 (6 bases). CDR1 SNHLY and CDR2 FYNNEI come from the germline V gene. Trimming removed 7 bases from V and 2 bases from J, with 12 bases in between. The CDR3 spans 15 residues. Here the CDR3 reads CASTHRVAGANVLTF. The CDR3 DNA reads as TGTGCCAGCACTCACAGGGTAGCTGGGGCCAACGTCCTGACTTTC.

This clonotype was seen ten or more times. The V call is TRBV7-9, the J call TRBJ2-7; tentative D call: TRBD1 (6 bases). V lost 5 bases and J 0 bases, leaving 14 bases between the germline ends. The germline CDR1 and CDR2 sequences are SEHNR and FQNEAQ (reference sequence). The CDR3 covers 15 residues. CDR3 sequence (DNA): TGTGCCAGCAGCAAGGAACAGGGTAGCTCCTACGAGCAGTACTTC. The encoded protein is CASSKEQGSSYEQYF.

Many counts were recorded for this clonotype. A much larger clone differs from this one at a single base, so this may be a read error. This chain connects TRBV10-3 to TRBJ1-1, with D possibly being TRBD1 (6 bases). Looked up from germline, CDR1 is ENHRY and CDR2 is SYGVKD. This CDR3 comprises 13 residues. CDR3 nucleotides: TGTACCGCAAAACAGGGTCTTGACACTGAAGCTTTCTTT. It translates to CTAKQGLDTEAFF.

This clonotype was counted at least ten times. The chain employs TRBV5-8 and TRBJ2-7; D perhaps matches TRBD1 (6 bases). The CDR3 has 15 amino acids. Trimming removed 4 bases at V and 6 bases at J, with 20 bases between. Germline CDR1 SGHTS, CDR2 YDEGEE. As DNA, the CDR3 is TGTGCCAGCAGCATTAAGACAGGCCGCCTTTTCGAGCAGTACTTC. It codes for CASSIKTGRLFEQYF.

This clonotype was recorded many times. The V call is TRBV12-3 or TRBV12-4, the J call TRBJ1-2; D unclear. V was cut by 2 bases and J by 4 bases, with 17 bases left in between. The CDR3 is made up of 16 amino acids. CDR3: CASSLNFPPYRYGYTF. In DNA, the CDR3 is TGTGCCAGCAGTTTAAACTTTCCGCCCTACCGCTATGGCTACACCTTC.

This clonotype was seen at least ten times. The chain carries TRBV28 and TRBJ2-7; no clear D gene. Germline loops: CDR1 MDHEN, CDR2 SYDVKM. Trimming removed 7 bases from V and 2 bases from J, with 18 bases in between. The CDR3 runs to 15 residues. The CDR3 loop is CASNSYTVVAYEQYF. DNA of the CDR3: TGTGCCAGCAACAGTTATACAGTAGTAGCCTACGAGCAGTACTTC. The variable domain in full, completed from reference TRBV28 and TRBJ2-7, reads DVKVTQSSRYLVKRTGEKVFLECVQDMDHENMFWYRQDPGLGLRLIYFSYDVKMKEKGDIPEGYSVSREKKERFSLILESASTNQTSMYLCASNSYTVVAYEQYFGPGTRLTVT.

The table lists this clonotype with a few counts. The rearrangement joins TRBV19 to TRBJ2-2, with D unclear. Germline V gene lookup returns CDR1 LNHDA and CDR2 SQIVND (reference sequence). This CDR3 contains 15 residues. V lost 5 bases, J lost 6 bases, and 16 bases lay in between. Here the CDR3 reads CASSGGVFNPGELFF. CDR3 in DNA: TGTGCCAGTAGTGGTGGAGTTTTTAACCCCGGGGAGCTGTTTTTT.

The table lists this clonotype with many counts. The chain links TRBV5-1 to TRBJ2-7, with 13 bases lining up with TRBD2. Looked up from germline, CDR1 is SGHRS and CDR2 is YFSETQ. V gave up 3 bases and J gave up 2 bases; unmatched junction bases: 5. The CDR3 totals 16 residues. The CDR3 is CASSSGTSGTTYEQYF. Here the CDR3 DNA reads TGCGCCAGCAGCTCCGGGACTAGCGGGACAACCTACGAGCAGTACTTC. The full variable domain, completed using reference TRBV5-1 and TRBJ2-7, is KAGVTQTPRYLIKTRGQQVTLSCSPISGHRSVSWYQQTPGQGLQFLFEYFSETQRNKGNFPGRFSGRQFSNSRSEMNVSTLELGDSALYLCASSSGTSGTTYEQYFGPGTRLTVT.

This clonotype was seen repeatedly, ten times or more. This chain links TRBV6-1 with TRBJ2-2; 8 positions match TRBD2. CDR1 is MNHNS and CDR2 is SASEGT in the germline V gene. The CDR3 loop spans 15 amino acids. Trimming took 2 bases from V and 5 from J; bases not matched to a gene: 4. For the CDR3, the DNA is TGTGCCAGCAGTGAAATACTAGCGGCAACCGGGGAGCTGTTTTTT. Translating gives CASSEILAATGELFF.